These 6 T cell receptor beta chains came from one sample sequenced in a study of shared clonotypes between healthy human individuals. The table came from immunoSEQ multiplex PCR; TCRdb's copy has only in-frame clones and leaves some out. The repertoire holds approximately 1.9 million clones, with 80% to 95% as singletons. CD45RO-negative, CCR7-selected cells formed the naive CD8 fraction, which excluded terminally differentiated effector memory CD45RA+ cells. Sample: naive CD8+ T cells from PBMCs. Receptors were obtained from a young man in good health. Some clones in this sample may be carry-over from other donors' samples.

The chain couples TRBV11-2 to TRBJ2-1; D remains unclear. CDR3 length: 14 residues. The germline V gene has CDR1 SGHAT and CDR2 FQNNGV. V gave up 1 base and J gave up 8 bases, with 12 bases separating them. CDR3 nucleotide sequence: TGTGCCAGCAGCTTAGTTGTCGGAGCCGATGAGCAGTTCTTC. Its protein product is CASSLVVGADEQFF.

J is TRBJ2-1 and V is TRBV5-1; no clear D gene. CDR1 and CDR2 (germline): SGHRS, YFSETQ. The V end was cut by 0 bases, the J end by 6 bases, with 7 bases between. The CDR3 covers 13 residues. DNA of the CDR3: TGCGCCAGCAGCTTGGCAGAGATCAATGAGCAGTTCTTC. It is translated as CASSLAEINEQFF.

The genes are TRBV6-1 and TRBJ1-5; TRBD1 is a possible D gene (6 bases). The CDR3 has 14 amino acids. Germline loops: CDR1 MNHNS, CDR2 SASEGT. Between the trimmed V and J ends, which lost 3 bases and 7 bases, there was a span of 13 bases. In DNA, the CDR3 is TGTGCCAGCAGTGACGCAGGGGTACGACAGCCCCAGCATTTT. Its translation is CASSDAGVRQPQHF.

About this clone: The same CDR3 also results from other DNA sequences found in this sample. V is TRBV28 and J is TRBJ2-7; D may correspond to TRBD1 or TRBD2 (5 bases each). Germline CDR1 reads MDHEN; CDR2 reads SYDVKM. The CDR3 consists of 14 residues. V was trimmed by 1 base and J by 2 bases, leaving 9 bases between them. CDR3 nucleotide sequence: TGTGCCAGCAGTTTATATGGGACCACCTACGAGCAGTACTTC. Its protein is CASSLYGTTYEQYF.

The rearrangement links TRBV5-1 to TRBJ2-2; 8 bases are a match to TRBD1. J gave up 1 base and V 0 bases, and 11 bases lay outside the gene matches. The germline CDR1 and CDR2 sequences are SGHRS and YFSETQ. This CDR3 has 19 amino acids. The CDR3 loop is CASSLDLATGAWNTGELFF. CDR3 coding DNA: TGCGCCAGCAGCTTGGATTTGGCGACAGGGGCCTGGAACACCGGGGAGCTGTTTTTT.

The chain has TRBV9 and TRBJ1-2; 7 bases fit TRBD1. V dropped 3 bases and J dropped 3; count of bases not matched to a gene: 8. The germline V gene encodes CDR1 SGDLS and CDR2 YYNGEE. This CDR3 is built from 15 residues. The CDR3 is CASSANTGVDYGYTF. In nucleotides, the CDR3 is TGTGCCAGCAGCGCTAACACAGGGGTTGACTATGGCTACACCTTC.